The 7 T cell receptor beta chains below come from one sample, sequenced in a study of CXCR3-negative and CXCR3-positive naive CD8 T cells. The TRB libraries of cDNA were built by UMI-labeled 5' RACE. Following a re-call of the 5' RACE reads, TCRdb has one entry per CDR3 protein and lacks DNA. The sample table includes about 56,000 distinct CDR3 sequences. What was sequenced was memory CD8+ T cells from blood. These receptors were collected from a human donor in good health. Some clones in this sample may be carry-over from other donors' samples.

The chain combines TRBV3-1 with TRBJ2-1; without DNA, the TCRdb call of TRBD1 cannot be checked. The CDR3 sequence is 20 residues long. Germline lookup yields CDR1 LGHDT and CDR2 YNNKEL (reference sequence). The CDR3 is CASSPRGGGGPDLPYNEQFF.

V and J are TRBV4-2 and TRBJ2-5. The germline V gene encodes CDR1 LGHNA and CDR2 YNFKEQ. This CDR3 has 13 amino acids. The CDR3 reads CASSQAIQETQYF.

This clonotype is medium-sized (0.01 to 0.1%) by frequency. V is TRBV2 and J is TRBJ2-7. This CDR3 contains 14 residues. Germline CDR1 and CDR2: SNHLY and FYNNEI. CDR3 in amino acids: CASSERQASYEQYF.

J is TRBJ2-7 and V is TRBV29-1; TCRdb lists TRBD1, though no DNA is available to test this call. The CDR3 spans 13 residues. Germline V gene sequence: CDR1 SQVTM, CDR2 ANQGSEA. CDR3 region: CSATDRARYEQYF.

The chain uses TRBV4-1 and TRBJ2-5; the TCRdb call, TRBD1, lacks DNA for checking. CDR1 and CDR2 from the germline V gene are MGHRA and YSYEKL. The CDR3 runs to 18 residues. This CDR3 is CASSQLPGQGKAMETQYF.

The chain recombines TRBV29-1 with TRBJ2-1. Germline loops: CDR1 SQVTM, CDR2 ANQGSEA. The CDR3 is 14 amino acids. CDR3 loop: CSVEGLPHGNEQFF.

The chain has TRBV6-5 and TRBJ1-1. The CDR3 covers 15 residues. CDR1 is MNHEY, CDR2 SVGAGI, per germline. CDR3 residues: CASSSGWNMNTEAFF.